This T cell receptor (beta chain) came from a study of T cell responses to AZD1222 COVID-19 vaccine. General study points: Among the donors, most were white British and more were female, and clonal diversity was possibly underestimated.

Data came from immunoSEQ multiplex PCR; TCRdb stores just in-frame clones and leaves some out. Of around 100,000 clones listed, approximately 89% are singletons. A word on this clone: As yet, its antigen is unknown.

The germline V gene has CDR1 SGDLS and CDR2 YYNGEE. V gave up 3 bases and J gave up 3 bases, with 25 bases separating them. The CDR3 extends over 19 amino acids. The V call is TRBV9, the J call TRBJ1-5; D gene ambiguous. The source is an adult in good health. This material consisted of peripheral blood, taken on day 0 of AZD1222 vaccination. CDR3 in amino acids: CASSASFTAQDIHNQPQHF. CDR3 nucleotides: TGTGCCAGCAGCGCATCGTTTACAGCCCAGGATATCCACAATCAGCCCCAGCATTTT. The full variable domain, its missing parts supplied by reference TRBV9 and TRBJ1-5, is DSGVTQTPKHLITATGQRVTLRCSPRSGDLSVYWYQQSLDQGLQFLIQYYNGEERAKGNILERFSAQQFPDLHSELNLSSLELGDSALYFCASSASFTAQDIHNQPQHFGDGTRLSIL.